Each of the 16 T cell receptor beta chains below was sequenced from the same sample in a study of post-analysis software for immune sequencing data (dated by TCRdb to between 2014 and 2016). Results and caveats for the whole study, not just this receptor: Patients showed significantly higher frequencies than controls for a few TRBV segments, among them TRBV5-6, TRBV5-1 and TRBV20-1.

Libraries were made using PCR. The sample was run on an Illumina HiSeq 2500. To reduce PCR and sequencing biases, unique molecular identifiers were built into the TCR beta cDNA libraries. Using fastp at Q25 and MiXCR, TCRdb reprocessed the public reads and kept productive beta chains. Every distinct CDR3 protein forms one entry, paired with its most common genes and DNA. The sample profile shows 700,000 to 900,000 distinct CDR3 sequences; about 43% of them were found once. Jointly, the top ten make up roughly 4.9% of the sample. No antigens are known for them. The sequenced material came from blood. The origin of the receptors is a girl aged 5 to 17 with multiple sclerosis.

The CDR3 DNA sequence: TGTGCCAGCAGCCAAGTGAGCACAGATACGCAGTATTTT. As protein: CASSQVSTDTQYF. The chain employs TRBV4-2 and TRBJ2-3; D gene ambiguous. Trimming took 1 base from V and 0 from J, leaving 2 bases between them. The CDR3 extends over 13 amino acids. CDR1 and CDR2 (germline): LGHNA, YNFKEQ.

The genes are TRBV27 and TRBJ2-5; 8 bases map to TRBD1. V lost 4 bases, J lost 2 bases, and 6 bases stayed unmatched. The germline V gene encodes CDR1 MNHEY and CDR2 SMNVEV (reference sequence). The CDR3 is made up of 15 amino acids. CDR3 coding DNA: TGTGCCAGCAGTTCCTACGGGACAGGTCAAGAGACCCAGTACTTC. Amino acids: CASSSYGTGQETQYF.

This chain joins TRBV7-9 and TRBJ1-2; D is perhaps TRBD1 (5 bases). Between the trimmed V and J ends, which lost 4 bases and 8 bases, there was a span of 14 bases. Per the germline V gene, CDR1 is SEHNR and CDR2 is FQNEAQ (reference sequence). CDR3 size: 13 residues. The CDR3 spells CASSWGSGRGYTF. CDR3 sequence (DNA): TGTGCCAGCAGCTGGGGCTCGGGGAGAGGCTACACCTTC.

This clonotype was observed a few times. CDR3 protein: CSASPRLAGGIDEQFF. Here the CDR3 DNA reads TGCAGTGCTAGCCCCCGCCTAGCGGGAGGTATCGATGAGCAGTTCTTC. The rearrangement uses TRBV20-1 and TRBJ2-1; the match to TRBD2 covers 11 bases. Germline V gene sequence: CDR1 DFQATT, CDR2 SNEGSKA (reference sequence). The CDR3 has 16 residues. V shed 3 bases and J 8 bases; nucleotides not matched to a gene: 12.

This sequence joins TRBV6-1 and TRBJ1-5, with no clear D. The CDR3 is made up of 18 amino acids. The germline V gene encodes CDR1 MNHNS and CDR2 SASEGT. V lost 6 bases, J lost 0 bases, and 21 bases lay in between. This CDR3 reads CASSDLLPQAYSNQPQHF. The CDR3 DNA sequence: TGTGCCAGCAGCGACCTCTTGCCGCAGGCCTATAGCAATCAGCCCCAGCATTTT.

The chain employs TRBV15 and TRBJ1-1; 11 nucleotides agree with TRBD1. The V segment lost 5 bases and the J segment 4 bases; nucleotides outside the gene matches: 3. The CDR3 runs to 14 residues. Germline CDR1 reads LNHNV; CDR2 reads YYDKDF (reference sequence). CDR3 region: CATSGGTGGTEAFF. CDR3 nucleotides: TGTGCCACCAGCGGAGGGACAGGGGGCACTGAAGCTTTCTTT.

This clonotype showed up just a few times. This could be a read error, since a much larger clone is one nucleotide away. The rearrangement uses TRBV4-1 and TRBJ2-4; 9 nucleotides line up with TRBD2. Looked up from germline, CDR1 is MGHRA and CDR2 is YSYEKL. This CDR3 is 15 amino acids long. J was trimmed by 13 bases and V by 10 bases; bases with no gene match: 20. The CDR3 DNA sequence: TGCGCCACCTCGGGGTCTAGCGGGACAAGCAATGAGCAGTACTTC. Translated, it gives CATSGSSGTSNEQYF.

The rearrangement uses TRBV30 and TRBJ1-2, with D maybe TRBD1 (6 bases). CDR3 length: 14 amino acids. The germline V gene encodes CDR1 GTSNPN and CDR2 SVGIG (reference sequence). V lost 7 bases and J lost 8, with 23 bases in between. The CDR3 DNA reads TGTGCCTTGGACCCGACAGGCGCCTCAGGGGGCTACACCTTC. It specifies CALDPTGASGGYTF. Based on the CDR3 plus reference TRBV30 and TRBJ1-2, the full variable domain is SQTIHQWPATLVQPVGSPLSLECTVEGTSNPNLYWYRQAAGRGLQLLFYSVGIGQISSEVPQNLSASRPQDRQFILSSKKLLLSDSGFYLCALDPTGASGGYTFGSGTRLTVV.

A single count supports this clonotype. The chain employs TRBV7-2 and TRBJ1-4, with D tentatively TRBD1 (5 bases). The CDR3 length is 13 residues. With 3 bases removed from V and 8 bases from J, the gap between germline ends came to 10 bases. The germline V gene encodes CDR1 SGHTA and CDR2 FQGNSA. CDR3 amino acids: CASSFGGREKLFF. The CDR3, as DNA: TGTGCCAGCAGCTTCGGGGGTCGGGAAAAACTGTTTTTT.

In this sample, this clonotype turned up a few times. This chain links TRBV30 with TRBJ1-6; possibly TRBD1 for D (6 bases). Germline CDR1 reads GTSNPN; CDR2 reads SVGIG (reference sequence). V lost 4 bases and J lost 14, with 24 bases in between. The CDR3 has 15 residues. CDR3 coding DNA: TGTGCCTGGACTTACGCCTCGTTTCAGGGGTTGGCCCTCCACTTT. This encodes CAWTYASFQGLALHF.

J is TRBJ1-4 and V is TRBV3-1; TRBD1 might be the D (6 bases). Germline CDR1 is LGHDT and CDR2 is YNNKEL (reference sequence). V lost 0 bases to trimming and J lost 10 bases, with 15 bases between them. The CDR3 totals 15 residues. CDR3 amino acids: CASSQDPGATGKLFF. Written as DNA, the CDR3 is TGTGCCAGCAGCCAAGATCCGGGGGCGACGGGAAAACTGTTTTTT.

J is TRBJ2-1 and V is TRBV7-2; 9 bases line up with TRBD2. From germline, CDR1 is SGHTA and CDR2 FQGNSA. Unmatched junction bases numbered 13, after V lost 5 bases and J lost 8 bases. This CDR3 spans 16 amino acids. CDR3 nucleotide sequence: TGTGCCAGCAGCCCCTCTAGCGGGAATAAGTTCGATGAGCAGTTCTTC. It specifies CASSPSSGNKFDEQFF.

V and J are TRBV6-6 and TRBJ2-7; 7 bases fit TRBD2. Germline V gene sequence: CDR1 MNHNY, CDR2 SVGAGI (reference sequence). V lost 1 base, J lost 0 bases, and 3 bases stayed unmatched. The CDR3 extends over 15 amino acids. This chain's CDR3 is CASSYYGGSSYEQYF. CDR3 nucleotides: TGTGCCAGCAGTTACTACGGGGGGAGCTCCTACGAGCAGTACTTC.

The J gene is TRBJ2-1, the V gene TRBV7-2; perhaps D is TRBD1 or TRBD2 (6 bases each). CDR1 and CDR2 (germline): SGHTA, FQGNSA. CDR3 length equals 16 residues. V was pared by 1 base and J by 10 bases, with 20 bases between. The CDR3 DNA reads as TGTGCCAGCAGCTTAGGGGAGAGGGCGGAAGGGGGGGAGCAGTTCTTC. Protein product: CASSLGERAEGGEQFF.

The rearrangement joins TRBV7-2 to TRBJ2-3, with 8 bases aligning to TRBD2. Germline V gives CDR1 SGHTA, CDR2 FQGNSA. The CDR3 is 16 amino acids. Trimming took 3 bases from V and 6 from J; bases not matched to a gene: 11. The CDR3 is CASSFPPTSGQDTQYF. Here the CDR3 DNA reads TGTGCCAGCAGCTTCCCCCCAACTAGCGGTCAGGATACGCAGTATTTT.

The sample holds one count of this clonotype. This chain uses TRBV20-1 with TRBJ2-7; TRBD1 agrees at 8 bases. Germline assignment: CDR1 DFQATT and CDR2 SNEGSKA (reference sequence). The V and J ends lost 6 bases and 0 bases, in that order; junction bases with no gene match: 7. This CDR3 is 14 amino acids long. CDR3 nucleotides: TGCAGTGCCCCCCGGACAGGGAGCTCCTACGAGCAGTACTTC. Protein product: CSAPRTGSSYEQYF.